This is a list of T cell receptor beta chains from one sample in a study of shared clonotypes between healthy human individuals. TCRdb's table, derived via immunoSEQ multiplex PCR, lists solely in-frame clones and lacks some. The table includes approximately 1.4 million clones, around 98% detected once. Sequencing was carried out using naive CD4+ T cells sorted from blood. Source of these receptors: a man aged 25-45 years in good health. Each CDR3 is given with its conserved first and last residue. The order of the fields is J gene, clone size, CDR3 length, V gene, D gene, CDR3 DNA, CDR3 protein. A D gene is named only where the DNA matches it firmly. Some rows have no size entry. The others give once, few or many, or a class for an expanded clone.

J: TRBJ1-5; size: NA; length: 17; V: TRBV5-5; D: TRBD1; DNA: TGTGCCAGCAGCGTCCGGGACAGGGGCCGAGGACATCAGCCCCAGCATTTT; CDR3: CASSVRDRGRGHQPQHF
J: TRBJ2-1; size: once; length: 15; V: TRBV4-2; D: TRBD2; DNA: TGTGCCAGCAGCCAAACTAGCGGGAGGGTGAATGAGCAGTTCTTC; CDR3: CASSQTSGRVNEQFF
J: TRBJ2-7; size: NA; length: 15; V: TRBV15; D: TRBD1; DNA: TGTGCCACCAGCAGGCCGGACAGGGAAAGGGGCGAGCAGTACTTC; CDR3: CATSRPDRERGEQYF
J: TRBJ1-1; size: NA; length: 11; V: TRBV30; D: NA; DNA: TGTGCCTGGAGTCTCGATTCTGAAGCTTTCTTT; CDR3: CAWSLDSEAFF
J: TRBJ2-7; size: NA; length: 19; V: TRBV30; D: TRBD2; DNA: TGTGCCTGGATGCTAGCGGCCTACCCTGGGGAGATAGTGTCCTACGAGCAGTACTTC; CDR3: CAWMLAAYPGEIVSYEQYF
J: TRBJ2-7; size: NA; length: 17; V: TRBV6-1; D: NA; DNA: TGTGCCAGCAGTGAAGAGCTATTCGGACTGCCCACCTACGAGCAGTACTTC; CDR3: CASSEELFGLPTYEQYF
J: TRBJ2-4; size: NA; length: 16; V: TRBV6-5; D: NA; DNA: TGTGCCAGCAGTTACTCGTTCAGATTAGCCAAAAACATTCAGTACTTC; CDR3: CASSYSFRLAKNIQYF
J: TRBJ2-3; size: NA; length: 16; V: TRBV7-8; D: TRBD2; DNA: TGTGCCAGCAGCCCGGACAAGCGGACTAGTTCAGATACGCAGTATTTT; CDR3: CASSPDKRTSSDTQYF
J: TRBJ1-2; size: NA; length: 16; V: TRBV2; D: NA; DNA: TGTGCCAGCAGTGAAGAGAGGGCAGGGCCTAACTATGGCTACACCTTC; CDR3: CASSEERAGPNYGYTF
J: TRBJ2-2; size: once; length: 14; V: TRBV6-6; D: TRBD1; DNA: TGTGCCAGCAGATGGGGACAGAACCCCGGGGAGCTGTTTTTT; CDR3: CASRWGQNPGELFF
J: TRBJ2-2; size: NA; length: 15; V: TRBV25-1; D: NA; DNA: TGTGCCAGCACGGACATTTCTGGGGACACCGGGGAGCTGTTTTTT; CDR3: CASTDISGDTGELFF
J: TRBJ2-7; size: NA; length: 12; V: TRBV9; D: NA; DNA: TGTGCCAGCAGCGTAAAGACCTACGAGCAGTACTTC; CDR3: CASSVKTYEQYF
J: TRBJ2-5; size: once; length: 13; V: TRBV9; D: NA; DNA: TGTGCCAGCAGCGCGGGGGTCGGGGAGACCCAGTACTTC; CDR3: CASSAGVGETQYF
J: TRBJ2-5; size: NA; length: 12; V: TRBV5-1; D: NA; DNA: TGCGCCAGCAGCTTGGACGGGAAGACCCAGTACTTC; CDR3: CASSLDGKTQYF
J: TRBJ1-1; size: once; length: 15; V: TRBV9; D: NA; DNA: TGTGCCAGCAGCGTAGGATTACAGACGAACACTGAAGCTTTCTTT; CDR3: CASSVGLQTNTEAFF
J: TRBJ2-7; size: NA; length: 16; V: TRBV15; D: TRBD2; DNA: TGTGCCACCAGCAGAGCCAGCGGGAGGGCCCTCTACGAGCAGTACTTC; CDR3: CATSRASGRALYEQYF
J: TRBJ2-7; size: NA; length: 16; V: TRBV7-2; D: NA; DNA: TGTGCCAGCAGCTTAAGTGAGGGAGCGAGGGTCTACGAGCAGTACTTC; CDR3: CASSLSEGARVYEQYF
J: TRBJ1-1; size: NA; length: 14; V: TRBV7-9; D: NA; DNA: TGTGCCAGCACCTTCGGGAGCCTGAACACTGAAGCTTTCTTT; CDR3: CASTFGSLNTEAFF
J: TRBJ2-3; size: NA; length: 14; V: TRBV18; D: NA; DNA: TGTGCCAGCTCACCCCCCTGGGGGCCAGATACGCAGTATTTT; CDR3: CASSPPWGPDTQYF
J: TRBJ2-5; size: NA; length: 14; V: TRBV7-6; D: NA; DNA: TGTGCCAGCAGCTTCGCCGAGAGGGAAGAGACCCAGTACTTC; CDR3: CASSFAEREETQYF
J: TRBJ2-3; size: NA; length: 17; V: TRBV27; D: TRBD2; DNA: TGTGCCAGCAGTGCGCTAGCGGGGCGAGCTAGCACAGATACGCAGTATTTT; CDR3: CASSALAGRASTDTQYF
J: TRBJ2-7; size: NA; length: 15; V: TRBV27; D: NA; DNA: TGTGCCAGCAGTTTATCGGTACAATTCACCTACGAGCAGTACTTC; CDR3: CASSLSVQFTYEQYF
J: TRBJ2-1; size: NA; length: 14; V: TRBV4-1; D: NA; DNA: TGCGCCAGCAGCCTTCGGAGCTCCTACAATGAGCAGTTCTTC; CDR3: CASSLRSSYNEQFF
J: TRBJ2-7; size: NA; length: 16; V: TRBV5-1; D: NA; DNA: TGCGCCAGCAGCTTGGGGGGCCGGAACAGATTAGGCGAGCAGTACTTC; CDR3: CASSLGGRNRLGEQYF
J: TRBJ2-7; size: NA; length: 13; V: TRBV7-3; D: NA; DNA: TGTGCCAGCAGCTTAGTGCCAGGCTACGAGCAGTACTTC; CDR3: CASSLVPGYEQYF
J: TRBJ1-1; size: NA; length: 15; V: TRBV2; D: NA; DNA: TGTGCCAGCAGTGAAGCGTCAGGAGGTATAACTGAAGCTTTCTTT; CDR3: CASSEASGGITEAFF
J: TRBJ1-5; size: NA; length: 14; V: TRBV19; D: NA; DNA: TGTGCCAGTAGTATGGGCGCGGGGGATCAGCCCCAGCATTTT; CDR3: CASSMGAGDQPQHF
J: TRBJ1-1; size: NA; length: 14; V: TRBV19; D: NA; DNA: TGTGCCAGTAGTAGGGGACTCCAGAACACTGAAGCTTTCTTT; CDR3: CASSRGLQNTEAFF
J: TRBJ2-7; size: NA; length: 15; V: TRBV6-5; D: TRBD2; DNA: TGTGCCAGCAGTTACTCTTTAGCGGGGGCCTACGAGCAGTACTTC; CDR3: CASSYSLAGAYEQYF
J: TRBJ2-7; size: NA; length: 15; V: TRBV25-1; D: NA; DNA: TGTGCCAGCAGTGACCCCTCCCCGGGTACCTACGAGCAGTACTTC; CDR3: CASSDPSPGTYEQYF
J: TRBJ2-5; size: NA; length: 13; V: TRBV29-1; D: NA; DNA: TGCAGCGTTGCGGCCACGAGCCAAGAGACCCAGTACTTC; CDR3: CSVAATSQETQYF
J: TRBJ1-4; size: NA; length: 15; V: TRBV29-1; D: NA; DNA: TGCAGCGTTGAGGATCCTCAGGGGTCTAATGAAAAACTGTTTTTT; CDR3: CSVEDPQGSNEKLFF
J: TRBJ2-7; size: NA; length: 14; V: TRBV7-8; D: TRBD2; DNA: TGTGCCAGCAGCTTAGCTAGCGGGGGTTACGAGCAGTACTTC; CDR3: CASSLASGGYEQYF
J: TRBJ1-4; size: NA; length: 16; V: TRBV28; D: TRBD1; DNA: TGTGCCAGCAGTCTATCCGGGACAGGGACTAATGAAAAACTGTTTTTT; CDR3: CASSLSGTGTNEKLFF
J: TRBJ1-2; size: NA; length: 12; V: TRBV6-1; D: TRBD1; DNA: TGTGCCAGTCGCGACAGGGTAAATGGCTACACCTTC; CDR3: CASRDRVNGYTF
J: TRBJ1-2; size: NA; length: 14; V: TRBV5-1; D: TRBD1; DNA: TGCGCCAGCACCCCGGGACAGGGGGACTATGGCTACACCTTC; CDR3: CASTPGQGDYGYTF
J: TRBJ2-5; size: NA; length: 13; V: TRBV11-3; D: NA; DNA: TGTGCCAGCAGCTTAGCTATGGGGGAGACCCAGTACTTC; CDR3: CASSLAMGETQYF
J: TRBJ2-7; size: NA; length: 15; V: TRBV18; D: TRBD2; DNA: TGTGCCAGCTCACCATTACGGGAGGGCCGCTACGAGCAGTACTTC; CDR3: CASSPLREGRYEQYF
J: TRBJ2-2; size: NA; length: 14; V: TRBV6-1; D: NA; DNA: TGTGCCTCCCCAGGCCCGGAAAACACCGGGGAGCTGTTTTTT; CDR3: CASPGPENTGELFF
J: TRBJ1-5; size: NA; length: 14; V: TRBV6-1; D: TRBD1; DNA: TGTGCCAGCGGGAGGACAGGAGCAAATCAGCCCCAGCATTTT; CDR3: CASGRTGANQPQHF
J: TRBJ2-5; size: once; length: 14; V: TRBV11-2; D: NA; DNA: TGTGCCAGCAGCTATTTAGCGGTTCAAGAGACCCAGTACTTC; CDR3: CASSYLAVQETQYF
J: TRBJ1-3; size: NA; length: 18; V: TRBV5-1; D: TRBD1; DNA: TGCGCCAGCAGTCCAGGACAGGGGAACCTACGAGCTGGAAACACCATATATTTT; CDR3: CASSPGQGNLRAGNTIYF
J: TRBJ2-3; size: NA; length: 15; V: TRBV11-2; D: NA; DNA: TGTGCCAGCAGCCTCGGTCGGAGGCCCACAGATACGCAGTATTTT; CDR3: CASSLGRRPTDTQYF
J: TRBJ2-5; size: NA; length: 12; V: TRBV29-1; D: NA; DNA: TGCAGCGTTCTGGGTAAGCAAGAGACCCAGTACTTC; CDR3: CSVLGKQETQYF
J: TRBJ2-3; size: NA; length: 17; V: TRBV11-3; D: NA; DNA: TGTGCCAGCAGCGAGACGTCTGGTTTTGGGTATGCAGATACGCAGTATTTT; CDR3: CASSETSGFGYADTQYF
J: TRBJ1-3; size: NA; length: 16; V: TRBV5-1; D: TRBD1; DNA: TGCGCCAGCAGCCAAGACCCGACAGGGTCTGGAAACACCATATATTTT; CDR3: CASSQDPTGSGNTIYF
J: TRBJ2-1; size: NA; length: 15; V: TRBV10-1; D: TRBD2; DNA: TGCGCCAGCAGCGGAGGACTAGCGGGAGTCTATGAGCAGTTCTTC; CDR3: CASSGGLAGVYEQFF
J: TRBJ1-1; size: NA; length: 13; V: TRBV2; D: NA; DNA: TGTGCCAGCAGTGAAGAGCGGGACCTGGAGGCTTTCTTT; CDR3: CASSEERDLEAFF
J: TRBJ1-1; size: NA; length: 12; V: TRBV28; D: NA; DNA: TGTGCCAGCAGTTTGGTCGCCACAGAAGCTTTCTTT; CDR3: CASSLVATEAFF
J: TRBJ2-6; size: NA; length: 17; V: TRBV18; D: NA; DNA: TGTGCCAGCTCACCCCAACGACAGGCCTCTGGGGCCAACGTCCTGACTTTC; CDR3: CASSPQRQASGANVLTF
J: TRBJ1-1; size: NA; length: 16; V: TRBV5-6; D: NA; DNA: TGTGCCAGCAGCTTGCGGGCGGTCCTTAAGAACACTGAAGCTTTCTTT; CDR3: CASSLRAVLKNTEAFF
J: TRBJ2-7; size: NA; length: 14; V: TRBV2; D: NA; DNA: TGTGCCAGCAGTGGCCGAGACAGGGCGGGAGAGCAGTACTTC; CDR3: CASSGRDRAGEQYF
J: TRBJ2-2; size: once; length: 15; V: TRBV6-5; D: NA; DNA: TGTGCCAGCAGTTACTTTCGGAGGTCCGCCGGGGAGCTGTTTTTT; CDR3: CASSYFRRSAGELFF
J: TRBJ2-5; size: NA; length: 14; V: TRBV28; D: TRBD2; DNA: TGTGCCAGCAGTTTACCCAGCGGGAGGGTGACCCAGTACTTC; CDR3: CASSLPSGRVTQYF
J: TRBJ1-5; size: NA; length: 15; V: TRBV5-8; D: TRBD1; DNA: TGTGCCAGCAGCTCCGGGACAGGAGTCAATCAGCCCCAGCATTTT; CDR3: CASSSGTGVNQPQHF